This entry concerns a single T cell receptor (beta chain). Its specificity is unknown. Quantitative molecular-barcoded 5'-RACE generated the TCR beta libraries. One entry per CDR3 protein results from TCRdb running MiXCR on the 5' RACE reads. This repertoire shows over 600,000 distinct CDR3 sequences, roughly 19% found once; its top ten account for around 19%. The data were obtained in a study of CD8 T cells in ankylosing spondylitis. Notes on the study in general: Both synovial fluid and blood in reactive arthritis had previously been reported to carry some motif variants. Within ankylosing spondylitis blood, a TCR beta motif made up of seven to nine highly homologous variants appeared to be characteristic.

J gave up 4 bases and V 2 bases, and 22 bases lay outside the gene matches. Germline V gives CDR1 SSHAT, CDR2 FNYEAQ (reference sequence). The CDR3 totals 21 residues. Sequenced input: blood, either unsorted or a sorted T cell fraction (not recorded which). The rearrangement uses TRBV7-7 and TRBJ2-7, with TRBD2 matching over 11 bases. The TCR was taken from a male donor with ankylosing spondylitis. The CDR3 coding sequence is TGTGCCAGCAGCTTATCGCGGTGGTACAGCCTACTAGCGGGAGATGGGTACGAGCAGTACTTC. Translated: CASSLSRWYSLLAGDGYEQYF.